These T cell receptor beta chains were read from a single sample in a study of blood T cell repertoires in COVID-19. Measured with immunoSEQ multiplex PCR; TCRdb has only the in-frame clones, and not every one. The sample contains some 170,000 clones, roughly 89% of which appear only once. Material for sequencing was peripheral blood. The receptors stem from a woman aged 65 to 85 with COVID-19, enrolled during active disease. Each CDR3 is given with its conserved first and last residue. The D gene is left open where the match is weak. For some rows the clone size is stated as once, few or many, or as a class when expanded; others skip it.

v_gene,abundance,d_gene,j_gene,CDR3aa,CDR3nt
TRBV20-1,NA,NA,TRBJ2-7,CSASRGEGQLEQYF,TGCAGTGCTAGTAGGGGGGAGGGCCAACTCGAGCAGTACTTC
TRBV4-1,NA,TRBD2,TRBJ2-7,CASSPRTSGKGSYEQYF,TGCGCCAGCAGCCCACGGACTAGCGGGAAAGGTTCCTACGAGCAGTACTTC
TRBV6-5,NA,NA,TRBJ2-2,CASSTGANTGELFF,TGTGCCAGCAGTACCGGAGCGAACACCGGGGAGCTGTTTTTT
TRBV5-8,NA,TRBD2,TRBJ2-3,CASSLSLAVTSTDTQYF,TGTGCCAGCAGCTTGTCCCTAGCGGTAACTAGCACAGATACGCAGTATTTT
TRBV7-9,NA,NA,TRBJ2-7,CASSSVDRTYEQYF,TGTGCCAGCAGCTCGGTTGACAGAACCTACGAGCAGTACTTC
TRBV28,once,NA,TRBJ1-5,CASSLFDLAGVNQPQHF,TGTGCCAGCAGTTTATTCGATTTAGCAGGGGTCAATCAGCCCCAGCATTTT
TRBV20-1,NA,TRBD1,TRBJ2-7,CSAKTGSEQYF,TGCAGTGCTAAGACAGGGTCCGAGCAGTACTTC
TRBV7-9,NA,TRBD2,TRBJ2-1,CASSDTSGPTLYNEQFF,TGTGCCAGCAGCGATACTAGCGGGCCGACCCTTTACAATGAGCAGTTCTTC
TRBV9,NA,TRBD2,TRBJ2-1,CASSGTSGLYNEQFF,TGTGCCAGCAGCGGGACTAGCGGTTTATACAATGAGCAGTTCTTC
TRBV5-1,once,TRBD1,TRBJ2-5,CASSPGQGLQETQYF,TGCGCCAGCAGCCCAGGACAGGGCCTTCAAGAGACCCAGTACTTC
TRBV3-1/TRBV3-2,NA,TRBD2,TRBJ2-7,CASSPRSLAGAVDYEQYF,TGTGCCAGCAGCCCAAGGTCGCTAGCGGGAGCGGTTGATTACGAGCAGTACTTC
TRBV6-5,NA,TRBD1,TRBJ1-1,CASSAGQGSGTEAFF,TGTGCCAGCAGCGCAGGACAGGGGTCAGGCACTGAAGCTTTCTTT
TRBV25-1,few,NA,TRBJ1-1,CASSAHGRVEAFF,TGTGCCAGCAGTGCCCACGGCAGGGTTGAAGCTTTCTTT
TRBV6-4,NA,NA,TRBJ2-7,CASSDRGSSYEQYF,TGTGCCAGCAGTGACAGGGGGAGCTCCTACGAGCAGTACTTC
TRBV7-2,NA,NA,TRBJ2-7,CASSLLAYYEQYF,TGTGCCAGCAGCTTACTAGCCTACTACGAGCAGTACTTC
TRBV28,NA,TRBD1,TRBJ1-2,CASSLMTGSLGYTF,TGTGCCAGCAGCCTTATGACAGGGAGTCTTGGCTACACCTTC
TRBV10-3,NA,TRBD1,TRBJ1-6,CAITGTGNSPLHF,TGTGCCATCACGGGGACAGGGAATTCACCCCTCCACTTT
TRBV6-5,NA,NA,TRBJ1-2,CASYNPYLNYGYTF,TGTGCCAGCTACAACCCATACCTTAACTATGGCTACACCTTC
TRBV5-1,NA,TRBD1,TRBJ2-3,CASSNGQVGRMADTQYF,TGCGCCAGCAGCAACGGACAGGTCGGGCGAATGGCAGATACGCAGTATTTT
TRBV5-1,NA,NA,TRBJ2-1,CASSLDRVNEQFF,TGCGCCAGCAGCTTGGACAGGGTGAATGAGCAGTTCTTC
TRBV10-3,once,NA,TRBJ2-7,CAIAEENERPEQYF,TGTGCCATCGCCGAGGAAAACGAGCGCCCCGAGCAGTACTTC
TRBV10-3,NA,TRBD1,TRBJ1-5,CAIRDREGGNQPQHF,TGTGCCATCAGGGACAGGGAAGGAGGGAATCAGCCCCAGCATTTT
TRBV7-2,NA,TRBD1,TRBJ2-3,CASSLWRRTGAADTQYF,TGTGCCAGCAGCTTATGGAGAAGGACAGGGGCAGCAGATACGCAGTATTTT
TRBV6-5,NA,NA,TRBJ1-1,CASTHYTGNTEAFF,TGTGCCAGCACTCATTACACGGGGAACACTGAAGCTTTCTTT
TRBV28,NA,TRBD1,TRBJ2-3,CASSPERQGALTDTQYF,TGTGCCAGCAGTCCTGAAAGACAGGGGGCCCTTACAGATACGCAGTATTTT
TRBV2,NA,TRBD1,TRBJ1-1,CASTIEGAGEAEAFF,TGTGCCAGCACTATCGAGGGGGCAGGTGAGGCTGAAGCTTTCTTT
TRBV3-1/TRBV3-2,NA,NA,TRBJ1-1,CASGAQGNTEAFF,TGTGCCAGCGGAGCCCAGGGCAACACTGAAGCTTTCTTT
TRBV3-1/TRBV3-2,NA,NA,TRBJ1-4,CASSQAQTNEKLFF,TGTGCCAGCAGCCAAGCACAGACAAATGAAAAACTGTTTTTT
TRBV12-5,NA,NA,TRBJ2-2,CASGPSGTPEHRGAVF,TGTGCTAGTGGTCCCTCCGGGACACCAGAACACCGGGGAGCTGTTTTT
TRBV19,NA,TRBD2,TRBJ2-1,CASSPGGSYNEQFF,TGTGCCAGCTCGCCGGGCGGGAGCTACAATGAGCAGTTCTTC
TRBV12-3/TRBV12-4,few,NA,TRBJ1-2,CASSLASGGYTF,TGTGCCAGCAGCCTAGCTTCGGGTGGCTACACCTTC
TRBV7-3,NA,TRBD1,TRBJ1-6,CASSLTGDRANSPLHF,TGTGCCAGCAGCTTAACAGGGGACAGGGCGAATTCACCCCTCCACTTT
TRBV6-4,NA,TRBD1,TRBJ2-3,CASRLGGQGAMDTQYF,TGTGCCAGCCGTCTGGGGGGACAGGGGGCTATGGATACGCAGTATTTT
TRBV2,NA,TRBD2,TRBJ2-7,CASRAGTSGGNEQYF,TGTGCCAGCAGAGCGGGGACTAGCGGCGGAAACGAGCAGTACTTC
TRBV29-1,NA,TRBD1,TRBJ2-2,CSVQTGGRVGELFF,TGCAGCGTGCAAACAGGGGGTAGGGTCGGGGAGCTGTTTTTT
TRBV6-2/TRBV6-3,NA,TRBD1,TRBJ1-2,CASSYMDRVYGYTF,TGTGCCAGCAGTTATATGGACAGGGTGTATGGCTACACCTTC
TRBV5-1,NA,NA,TRBJ2-1,CASSLGQGGYNEQFF,TGCGCCAGCAGCTTGGGGCAGGGTGGGTACAATGAGCAGTTCTTC
TRBV25-1,NA,NA,TRBJ1-2,CASSELGQDTYGYTF,TGTGCCAGCAGTGAACTGGGACAAGACACCTATGGCTACACCTTC
TRBV6-1,NA,NA,TRBJ1-4,CASSSDSADNEKLFF,TGTGCCAGCAGTAGCGACAGTGCCGATAATGAAAAACTGTTTTTT
TRBV9,NA,NA,TRBJ2-2,CASTHTNTGELFF,TGTGCCAGCACCCACACGAACACCGGGGAGCTGTTTTTT
TRBV6-5,NA,TRBD1,TRBJ1-5,CATQGVGGQPQHF,TGTGCCACACAGGGGGTCGGAGGTCAGCCCCAGCATTTT
TRBV5-4,NA,NA,TRBJ1-4,CASSLAGSGGNEKLFF,TGTGCCAGCAGCTTGGCCGGCTCCGGGGGAAATGAAAAACTGTTTTTT
TRBV7-9,NA,NA,TRBJ1-1,CASSLAGTGGTEAFF,TGTGCCAGCAGCTTAGCAGGGACCGGGGGCACTGAAGCTTTCTTT
TRBV9,once,TRBD1,TRBJ1-1,CASSVRQGTNTEAFF,TGTGCCAGCAGCGTACGACAGGGAACGAACACTGAAGCTTTCTTT
TRBV30,NA,NA,TRBJ1-5,CAWSVQAEQPQHF,TGTGCCTGGAGTGTACAGGCGGAACAGCCCCAGCATTTT
TRBV9,NA,NA,TRBJ1-4,CASGSGFSTNEKLFF,TGTGCCAGCGGGAGTGGGTTTTCAACTAATGAAAAACTGTTTTTT
TRBV10-3,NA,TRBD1,TRBJ2-7,CAISESRTGETYEQYF,TGTGCCATCAGTGAGTCAAGGACAGGGGAAACCTACGAGCAGTACTTC
TRBV27,NA,NA,TRBJ2-5,CASSLLGDQETQYF,TGTGCCAGCAGTTTGTTGGGAGACCAAGAGACCCAGTACTTC
TRBV19,NA,NA,TRBJ1-5,CASSAGGLQPQHF,TGTGCCAGTAGTGCCGGGGGGCTGCAGCCCCAGCATTTT
TRBV9,NA,TRBD2,TRBJ2-7,CASSPWTSGRPHEQYF,TGTGCCAGCAGCCCTTGGACTAGCGGGAGGCCCCACGAGCAGTACTTC
TRBV30,NA,TRBD2,TRBJ2-7,CAWRLAANSYEQYF,TGTGCCTGGAGACTAGCGGCCAACTCCTACGAGCAGTACTTC
TRBV11-2,NA,TRBD2,TRBJ2-7,CASSSAGNTREQYF,TGTGCCAGCAGCTCAGCGGGAAATACGCGGGAGCAGTACTTC
TRBV7-3,NA,TRBD1,TRBJ2-1,CASSRGQGRQFF,TGTGCCAGCAGCCGCGGACAGGGCAGGCAGTTCTTC
TRBV18,NA,TRBD1,TRBJ2-7,CASSPGDRGEKQYF,TGTGCCAGCTCACCAGGGGACAGGGGAGAAAAGCAGTACTTC